This paragraph covers one T cell receptor beta chain sequence. The CDR3 extends over 15 amino acids. Germline-derived CDR1 and CDR2 are MDHEN and SYDVKM. Trimming pared 2 bases from V and 8 bases from J, leaving 18 bases between. Per the study methods: Amplification from reference gene primers served as the basis for estimated nucleated cell counts. The data were produced by immunoSEQ multiplex PCR, yet TCRdb's version contains in-frame clones alone and is incomplete. That table supplies the V and J calls and clone size; D and trimming were determined from the DNA. This table has some 110,000 clones, 84% appearing once. The data stem from a study of blood T cell repertoires in COVID-19. About the study: PBMCs, B-cell-depleted T cells, or T cells were the source of the cDNA or gDNA that made up the material.

Sequenced material: peripheral blood. The TCR comes from a woman in her sixties with acute or convalescent COVID-19. The chain recombines TRBV28 with TRBJ1-2; D unresolved. CDR3 sequence (DNA): TGTGCCAGCAGTTTAGATACGACGGAACTGGGCGGCTACACCTTC. It specifies CASSLDTTELGGYTF.